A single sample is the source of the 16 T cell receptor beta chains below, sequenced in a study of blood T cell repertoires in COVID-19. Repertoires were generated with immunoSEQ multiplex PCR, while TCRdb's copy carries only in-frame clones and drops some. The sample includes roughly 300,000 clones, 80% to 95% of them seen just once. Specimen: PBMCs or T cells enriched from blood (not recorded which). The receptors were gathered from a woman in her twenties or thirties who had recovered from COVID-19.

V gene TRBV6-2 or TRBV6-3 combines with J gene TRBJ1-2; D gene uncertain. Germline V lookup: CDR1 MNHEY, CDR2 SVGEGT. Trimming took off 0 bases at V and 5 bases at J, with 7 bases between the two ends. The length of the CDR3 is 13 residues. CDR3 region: CASSYSGLYGYTF. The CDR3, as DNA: TGTGCCAGCAGTTACTCCGGACTATATGGCTACACCTTC.

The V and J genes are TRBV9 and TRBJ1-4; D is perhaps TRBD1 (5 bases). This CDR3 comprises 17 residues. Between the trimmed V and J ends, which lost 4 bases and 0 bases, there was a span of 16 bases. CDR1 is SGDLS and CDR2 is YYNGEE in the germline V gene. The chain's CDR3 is CASSPGQAYSTNEKLFF. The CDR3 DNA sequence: TGTGCCAGCAGCCCAGGACAAGCCTATTCAACTAATGAAAAACTGTTTTTT.

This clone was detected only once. Here the CDR3 reads CASRSGLSYEQYF. CDR3 sequence (DNA): TGTGCCAGCAGGTCAGGGCTATCCTACGAGCAGTACTTC. The V call is TRBV27, the J call TRBJ2-7; TRBD1 might be the D (5 bases). There are 13 residues in the CDR3. Germline CDR1 MNHEY, CDR2 SMNVEV (reference sequence). V was cut by 6 bases and J by 1 base, with 10 bases left in between.

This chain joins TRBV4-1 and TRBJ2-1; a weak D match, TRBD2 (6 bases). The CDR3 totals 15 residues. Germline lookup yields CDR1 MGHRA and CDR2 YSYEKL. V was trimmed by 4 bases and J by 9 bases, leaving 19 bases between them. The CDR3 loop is CASSPGTLERVEQFF. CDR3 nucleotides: TGCGCCAGCAGCCCCGGGACTTTAGAGCGGGTTGAGCAGTTCTTC.

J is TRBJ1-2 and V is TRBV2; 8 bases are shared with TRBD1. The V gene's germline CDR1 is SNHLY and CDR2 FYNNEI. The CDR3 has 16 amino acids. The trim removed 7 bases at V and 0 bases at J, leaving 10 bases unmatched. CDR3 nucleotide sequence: TGTGCCAGCACTGGCGGACAGGGCACGACTAACTATGGCTACACCTTC. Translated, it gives CASTGGQGTTNYGYTF. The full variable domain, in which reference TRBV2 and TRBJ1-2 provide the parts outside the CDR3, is EPEVTQTPSHQVTQMGQEVILRCVPISNHLYFYWYRQILGQKVEFLVSFYNNEISEKSEIFDDQFSVERPDGSNFTLKIRSTKLEDSAMYFCASTGGQGTTNYGYTFGSGTRLTVV.

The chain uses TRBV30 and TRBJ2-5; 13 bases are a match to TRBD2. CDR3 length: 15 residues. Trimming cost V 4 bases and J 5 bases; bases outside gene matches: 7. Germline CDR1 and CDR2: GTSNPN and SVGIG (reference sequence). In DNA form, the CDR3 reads TGTGCCTGGAATTCCGGGACTAGCGGGACGGAGACCCAGTACTTC. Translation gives CAWNSGTSGTETQYF.

The CDR3 sequence: CATPWGREGSTDTQYF. The CDR3 region has the DNA TGTGCCACCCCCTGGGGGCGGGAGGGGAGCACAGATACGCAGTATTTT. The chain carries TRBV24-1 and TRBJ2-3; TRBD2 agrees at 9 bases. J gave up 0 bases and V 9 bases, and 9 bases lay outside the gene matches. This CDR3 spans 16 amino acids. Germline lookup yields CDR1 KGHDR and CDR2 SFDVKD.

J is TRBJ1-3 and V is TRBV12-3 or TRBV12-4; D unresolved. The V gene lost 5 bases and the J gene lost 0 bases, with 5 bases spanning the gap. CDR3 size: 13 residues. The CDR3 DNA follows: TGTGCCAGCAGTGGACTCTCTGGAAACACCATATATTTT. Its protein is CASSGLSGNTIYF.

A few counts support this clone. The CDR3 here is CASSSLAGPRETQYF. The CDR3 DNA reads as TGTGCCAGTAGTTCACTAGCGGGGCCCCGGGAGACCCAGTACTTC. The rearrangement joins TRBV19 to TRBJ2-5, with 10 bases aligning to TRBD2. CDR1 is LNHDA, CDR2 SQIVND, per germline (reference sequence). The CDR3 sequence is 15 residues long. Trimming at V came to 5 bases and at J to 5 bases, leaving 8 bases not matched to a gene.

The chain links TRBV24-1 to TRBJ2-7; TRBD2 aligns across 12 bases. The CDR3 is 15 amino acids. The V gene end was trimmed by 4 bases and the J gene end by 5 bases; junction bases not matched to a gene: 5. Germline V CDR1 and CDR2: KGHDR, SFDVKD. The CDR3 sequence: CATSDPSSGRDEQYF. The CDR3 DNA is TGTGCCACCAGTGACCCCTCTAGCGGGAGGGACGAGCAGTACTTC.

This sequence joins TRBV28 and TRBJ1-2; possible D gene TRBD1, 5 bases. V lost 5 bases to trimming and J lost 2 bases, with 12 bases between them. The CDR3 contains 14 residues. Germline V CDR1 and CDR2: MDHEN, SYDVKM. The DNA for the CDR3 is TGTGCCAGCAGTACCGGGGGAAGGAACTATGGCTACACCTTC. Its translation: CASSTGGRNYGYTF.

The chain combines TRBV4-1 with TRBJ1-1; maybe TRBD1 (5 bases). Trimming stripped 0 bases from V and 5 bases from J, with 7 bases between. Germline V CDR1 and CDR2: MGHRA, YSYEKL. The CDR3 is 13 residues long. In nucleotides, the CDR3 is TGCGCCAGCAGCCAAGAAAGGGGTACTGAAGCTTTCTTT. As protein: CASSQERGTEAFF.

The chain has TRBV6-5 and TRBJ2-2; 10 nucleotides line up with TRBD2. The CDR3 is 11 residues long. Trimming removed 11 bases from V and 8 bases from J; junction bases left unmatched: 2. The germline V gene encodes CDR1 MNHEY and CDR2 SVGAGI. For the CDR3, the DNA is TGTGCCGGGGGACTAGCGGGGGAGCTGTTTTTT. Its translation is CAGGLAGELFF.

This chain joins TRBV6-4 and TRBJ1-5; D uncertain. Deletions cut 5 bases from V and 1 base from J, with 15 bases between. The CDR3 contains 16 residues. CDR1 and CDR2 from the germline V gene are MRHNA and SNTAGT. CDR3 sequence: CASSPYGGSSNQPQHF. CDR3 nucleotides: TGTGCCAGCAGTCCTTATGGAGGAAGCAGCAATCAGCCCCAGCATTTT.

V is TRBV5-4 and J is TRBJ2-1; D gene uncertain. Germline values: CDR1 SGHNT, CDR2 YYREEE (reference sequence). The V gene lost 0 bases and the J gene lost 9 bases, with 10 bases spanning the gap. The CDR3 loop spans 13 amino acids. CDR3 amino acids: CASSLESRGEQFF. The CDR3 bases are TGTGCCAGCAGCTTGGAGTCCCGCGGTGAGCAGTTCTTC.

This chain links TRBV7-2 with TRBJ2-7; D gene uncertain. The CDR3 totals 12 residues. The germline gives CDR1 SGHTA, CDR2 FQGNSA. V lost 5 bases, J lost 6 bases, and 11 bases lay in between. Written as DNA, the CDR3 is TGTGCCAGCAGCCCCCTTGCTAGCGAGCAGTACTTC. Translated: CASSPLASEQYF.